This is a list of T cell receptor beta chains from one sample in a study of T cells in Graves' hyperthyroidism and ophthalmopathy. TCRdb processed the multiplex PCR reads anew with MiXCR; each CDR3 protein has one entry. The top ten hold 10% of the sample, which has about 740,000 distinct CDR3 sequences, 14% seen once. The material sequenced was blood. The receptors stem from a woman aged 18-29 years with Graves' hyperthyroidism. CDR3s include the opening cysteine and the closing phenylalanine or tryptophan. The order of the fields is clone size, V gene, J gene, CDR3 protein. Clone size is stated in some rows and not others, as once, few, many or a class when expanded.

many	TRBV20-1	TRBJ2-5	CSAPRGQLVQETQYF
few	TRBV12-3/TRBV12-4	TRBJ1-1	CASRKRGYTEAFF
NA	TRBV29-1	TRBJ2-7	CSVARGAGEQYF
NA	TRBV6-1	TRBJ2-7	CASTDPTVSYEQYF
many	TRBV27	TRBJ2-7	CASSLTASWYEQYF
few	TRBV7-2	TRBJ1-1	CASSRQGLSTEAFF
many	TRBV6-1	TRBJ2-7	CASGYGTVYEQYF
NA	TRBV29-1	TRBJ2-1	CSVVLGEQFF
few	TRBV19	TRBJ1-3	CASTQSGQGYGNTIYF
NA	TRBV19	TRBJ1-1	CASSLKARTGSTEAFF
few	TRBV19	TRBJ2-1	CASRGLAAIRSSYNEQFF
many	TRBV2	TRBJ1-2	CASREQPYGYTF
few	TRBV24-1	TRBJ1-2	CATSDSRRLGGYTF
NA	TRBV4-1	TRBJ1-1	CASSQDWVGYAEAFF
many	TRBV28	TRBJ2-7	CASSFQGAKSYEQYF
NA	TRBV14	TRBJ2-6	CASSQPKGGAGANVLTF
NA	TRBV27	TRBJ2-7	CASSPSWGLAGGHYEQYF
many	TRBV28	TRBJ2-4	CASPPDRALAKNIQYF
many	TRBV2	TRBJ2-1	CASSESLNNEQFF
NA	TRBV19	TRBJ1-1	CASSLVGQGPTEAFF
many	TRBV7-2	TRBJ2-1	CASSLAGQIRGNEQFF
NA	TRBV19	TRBJ2-3	CASSIMGPDTQYF
NA	TRBV10-2	TRBJ2-5	CASTNSPFAETQYF
NA	TRBV19	TRBJ2-7	CASSIPGGSYEQYF
NA	TRBV7-9	TRBJ1-3	CASSNRLPIPREGNTIYF
many	TRBV27	TRBJ2-5	CASSLSPAGGLPTLQETQYF
few	TRBV5-8	TRBJ2-1	CASSLGTGISGSSYNEQFF
NA	TRBV2	TRBJ2-3	CASSVAIRAGNTDTQYF
few	TRBV19	TRBJ1-2	CASSIDWGAEGYTF
many	TRBV7-3	TRBJ1-2	CASSLTGTYGYTF
few	TRBV10-2	TRBJ2-7	CASTVTPDSRSYEQYF
NA	TRBV6-1	TRBJ2-3	CASSTLMSDHYSSTDTQYF
many	TRBV7-9	TRBJ2-7	CASSESGSYEQYF
many	TRBV30	TRBJ1-3	CAWDLTGGSGNTIYF
many	TRBV30	TRBJ2-5	CAWTYGQATQETQYF
few	TRBV30	TRBJ1-6	CAWSLGGIGSPLHF
NA	TRBV2	TRBJ2-6	CASSGIDRSSGANVLTF
many	TRBV7-2	TRBJ2-3	CASSSWGLLAPDTQYF
few	TRBV7-2	TRBJ2-1	CASSLWAGGTMDEQFF
NA	TRBV6-9	TRBJ2-1	CASSYFVAGVIGSYNEQFF
many	TRBV2	TRBJ1-1	CASRHRFMNTEAFF
many	TRBV2	TRBJ2-6	CASKAQGTGANVLTF